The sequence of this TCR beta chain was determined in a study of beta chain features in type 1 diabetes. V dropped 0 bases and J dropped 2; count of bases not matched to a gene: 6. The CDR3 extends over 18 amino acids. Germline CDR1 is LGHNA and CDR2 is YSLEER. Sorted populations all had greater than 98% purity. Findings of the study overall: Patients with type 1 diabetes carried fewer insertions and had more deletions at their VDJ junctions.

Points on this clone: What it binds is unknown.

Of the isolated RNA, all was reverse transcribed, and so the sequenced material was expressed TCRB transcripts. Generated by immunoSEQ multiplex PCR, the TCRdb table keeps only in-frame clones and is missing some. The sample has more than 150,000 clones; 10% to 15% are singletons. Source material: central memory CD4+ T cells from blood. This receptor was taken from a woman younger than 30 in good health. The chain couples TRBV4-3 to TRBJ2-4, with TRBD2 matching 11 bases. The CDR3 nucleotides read TGCGCCAGCAGCCAAGATCCGCTAGCGGGAGGAACCAAAAACATTCAGTACTTC. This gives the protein CASSQDPLAGGTKNIQYF.